This T cell receptor (beta chain) was retrieved from a study of T cell responses to AZD1222 COVID-19 vaccine. Whole-study results and caveats: Donors, mostly white British, included more females; clonal diversity was possibly underestimated. The CD4 TCRs associated with vaccination extended across spike and predominated at 160-218 and 743-854.

The CDR3 sequence is 15 residues long. Looked up from germline, CDR1 is SGHRS and CDR2 is YFSETQ. Trimming took 7 bases from V and 0 from J; bases not matched to a gene: 6. Using immunoSEQ multiplex PCR, the repertoire was profiled, and TCRdb retains in-frame clones only, with some absent. The sample has under 150,000 clones; 85% to 90% are singletons. Notes on this clone: Its matching antigen is unknown.

The rearrangement joins TRBV5-1 to TRBJ2-3; 9 nucleotides line up with TRBD2. The clonotype was recovered from an adult in good health. The specimen comprised peripheral blood, sampled on day 0 of AZD1222 vaccination. In DNA, the CDR3 is TGCGCCAGCCGACGACTAGCGGAGAGCACAGATACGCAGTATTTT. Translating gives CASRRLAESTDTQYF.